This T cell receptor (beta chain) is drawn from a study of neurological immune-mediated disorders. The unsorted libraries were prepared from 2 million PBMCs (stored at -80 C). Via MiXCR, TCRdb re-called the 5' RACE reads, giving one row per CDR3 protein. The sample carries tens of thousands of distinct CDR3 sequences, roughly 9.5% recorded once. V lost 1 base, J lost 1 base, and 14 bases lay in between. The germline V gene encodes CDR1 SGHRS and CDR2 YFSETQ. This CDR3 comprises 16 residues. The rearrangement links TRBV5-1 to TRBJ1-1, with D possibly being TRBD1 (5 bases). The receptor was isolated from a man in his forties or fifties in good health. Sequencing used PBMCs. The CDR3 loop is CASSLIGVGTNTEAFF. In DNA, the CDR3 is TGCGCCAGCAGCTTGATTGGGGTTGGGACGAACACTGAAGCTTTCTTT.